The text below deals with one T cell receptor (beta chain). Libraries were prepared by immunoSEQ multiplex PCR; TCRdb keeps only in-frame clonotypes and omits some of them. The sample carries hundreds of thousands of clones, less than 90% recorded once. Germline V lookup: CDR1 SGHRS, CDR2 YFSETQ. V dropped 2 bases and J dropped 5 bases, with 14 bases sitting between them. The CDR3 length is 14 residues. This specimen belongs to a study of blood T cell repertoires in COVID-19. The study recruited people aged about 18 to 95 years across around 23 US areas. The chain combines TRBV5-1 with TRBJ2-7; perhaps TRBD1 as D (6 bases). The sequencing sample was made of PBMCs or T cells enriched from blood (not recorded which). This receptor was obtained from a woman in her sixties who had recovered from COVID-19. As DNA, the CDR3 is TGCGCCAGCAGCTTACCAGGGGATAACCACGAGCAGTACTTC. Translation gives CASSLPGDNHEQYF.